This paragraph reports one TCR beta chain. Its matching antigen is unknown. Mismatch with germline at one junction end may stem from a read error. Germline CDR1 and CDR2: SQVTM and ANQGSEA. CDR3 length equals 15 residues. The data were obtained in a study of tumor-infiltrating lymphocytes in primary liver carcinoma. General study points: Among the pair types, tumor region pairs showed more overlap than tumor-adjacent and tumor-blood pairs. The study used bulk unsorted samples and so did not compare CD4+ and CD8+ repertoires.

The input was around 0.5 ug total RNA; TCR beta cDNA was made from it with a constant-region primer. A slightly modified ARM-PCR protocol with three nested multiplex PCR rounds produced these TCR beta libraries. Both of the initial two PCR rounds ran for roughly 11 cycles and employed TRBV1-TRBV30 forward primers alongside a C-beta reverse primer. TCRdb re-called the multiplex PCR reads with MiXCR, one entry per CDR3 protein. Among about 310,000 distinct CDR3 sequences listed, about three fifths were seen once. The researchers obtained blood RNA from unsorted whole blood and also extracted germline DNA. The collection of four milliliters of peripheral blood preceded surgery.

The chain carries TRBV29-1 and TRBJ2-5; TRBD2 is a possible D gene (5 bases). This sequence was found in a woman in her twenties or thirties with primary liver carcinoma and hepatitis B virus infection. The sequencing sample was made of peripheral blood. The CDR3 loop reads CSARWTGWFGEAQYF. The CDR3 DNA follows: TGCAGCGCTCGTTGGACGGGATGGTTCGGAGAGGCCCAGTACTTC.